This T cell receptor beta chain appears in the sequencing data of a study of blood T cell repertoires in COVID-19. TCRdb keeps only in-frame clones here, not all; method: immunoSEQ multiplex PCR. The sample has about 82,000 clones, more than 70% seen once. The CDR3 has 11 amino acids. V was shortened by 6 bases and J by 5 bases, with 7 bases between the two germline ends. The sequence was obtained from a woman aged 55-70 years with acute or convalescent COVID-19. Sequencing was carried out using peripheral blood. The chain carries TRBV12-3 or TRBV12-4 and TRBJ2-5; maybe TRBD2 (5 bases). In nucleotides, the CDR3 is TGTGCCAGCAGGGAGGTTGAGACCCAGTACTTC. Residues: CASREVETQYF.